Below, 19 T cell receptor beta chains from the same sample are listed, as sequenced in a study of T cell repertoires in cytomegalovirus infection. TCRdb analysed the reads with MiXCR anew, one entry per CDR3 protein. The table lists about a million distinct CDR3 sequences, less than 40% of them singletons. Which antigens these TCRs recognize remains unknown. The material was cultured CD8+ T cells from PBMCs, obtained from culture after CMV antigen stimulation. The receptors stem from a human donor in good health (CMV status not recorded). Some clones in this sample may be carry-over from other donors' samples.

This clonotype occurred many times. The V and J genes are TRBV7-8 and TRBJ2-7; possibly TRBD1 or TRBD2 for D (5 bases each). V dropped 4 bases and J dropped 0 bases, with 16 bases sitting between them. CDR1 is SGHVS, CDR2 FQNEAQ, per germline. This CDR3 spans 16 amino acids. CDR3 sequence: CASSSRGGVSSYEQYV. DNA of the CDR3: TGTGCCAGCAGCTCACGGGGCGGTGTGAGCTCCTACGAGCAGTACGTC.

This clonotype was seen repeatedly, ten times or more. V gene TRBV2 combines with J gene TRBJ2-5, with 7 bases matching TRBD1. This CDR3 comprises 17 residues. Looked up from germline, CDR1 is SNHLY and CDR2 is FYNNEI. The trim removed 0 bases at V and 5 bases at J, leaving 12 bases unmatched. The DNA for the CDR3 is TGTGCCAGCAGTGAAGCCACGGGACAGCAACCCAAGGAGACCCAGTACTTC. Protein product: CASSEATGQQPKETQYF.

The J gene is TRBJ2-7, the V gene TRBV28; D not certain. The CDR3 sequence is 14 residues long. The germline V gene has CDR1 MDHEN and CDR2 SYDVKM. The V end was cut by 3 bases, the J end by 0 bases, with 9 bases between. CDR3 loop: CASSFRPSSYEQYF. In DNA form, the CDR3 reads TGTGCCAGCAGTTTTCGTCCTAGCTCCTACGAGCAGTACTTC.

The V call is TRBV12-3 or TRBV12-4, the J call TRBJ1-5; 7 nucleotides match TRBD1. The CDR3 spans 15 residues. After removal of 7 bases from V and 5 bases from J, the junction contained 11 bases not matched to a gene. CDR3 in DNA: TGTGCCAGCACTATCAACCGGGACAGCGATCAGCCCCAGCATTTT. It specifies CASTINRDSDQPQHF.

V is TRBV5-6 and J is TRBJ1-4; maybe TRBD1 (5 bases). CDR1 SGHDT and CDR2 YYEEEE come from the germline V gene. The CDR3 runs 13 residues. Between the trimmed V and J ends, which lost 0 bases and 14 bases, there was a span of 14 bases. The DNA of the CDR3 is TGTGCCAGCAGCTTGGGGTTTGCGGGGCCGCTGTTTTTT. Amino acid sequence: CASSLGFAGPLFF.

V is TRBV19 and J is TRBJ2-2, with D hard to call. V lost 8 bases and J lost 4, with 14 bases in between. The germline CDR1 and CDR2 sequences are LNHDA and SQIVND (reference sequence). The CDR3 is 14 residues long. CDR3 residues: CASSRKGTTGELFF. The CDR3, as DNA: TGTGCCAGTTCGAGGAAGGGTACCACCGGGGAGCTGTTTTTT.

This chain connects TRBV7-9 to TRBJ2-1; 8 bases fit TRBD1. Losses at the gene ends were 5 bases for V and 7 bases for J; bases not matched to a gene: 7. This CDR3 comprises 14 residues. Germline CDR1 and CDR2: SEHNR and FQNEAQ (reference sequence). This CDR3 is CASSGQGAQNEQFF. In DNA form, the CDR3 reads TGTGCCAGCAGCGGACAGGGAGCCCAAAATGAGCAGTTCTTC.

The table lists this clonotype with a few counts. The gene calls are TRBV28 and TRBJ2-2; D is possibly TRBD1 (5 bases). Trimming removed 2 bases from V and 3 bases from J, with 16 bases in between. This CDR3 has 17 amino acids. Germline V gives CDR1 MDHEN, CDR2 SYDVKM. The CDR3 DNA reads as TGTGCCAGCAGTTTAGGCAGGGCGTTCACGGACACCGGGGAGCTGTTTTTT. Translating it yields CASSLGRAFTDTGELFF.

The V and J genes are TRBV2 and TRBJ1-6, with a tentative D call TRBD1 (6 bases). V was clipped by 5 bases and J by 3 bases, with 17 bases between them. CDR1 is SNHLY, CDR2 FYNNEI, per germline. The CDR3 sequence is 17 residues long. The CDR3 DNA sequence: TGTGCCAGCAGTTTTAGACAGGCGGCGTACTATAATTCACCCCTCCACTTT. It specifies CASSFRQAAYYNSPLHF.

The V and J genes are TRBV5-6 and TRBJ2-1, with 7 nucleotides matching TRBD2. V gave up 2 bases and J gave up 2 bases; unmatched junction bases: 4. Germline V gene lookup returns CDR1 SGHDT and CDR2 YYEEEE. The CDR3 covers 15 residues. The CDR3 DNA follows: TGTGCCAGCAGCTTACTAGCGCCGACCTACAATGAGCAGTTCTTC. It yields the protein CASSLLAPTYNEQFF.

Worth noting for this clonotype: A read error may produce the germline difference seen at one junction end. The chain carries TRBV14 and TRBJ2-6; no firm D call. Germline CDR1 SGHDN, CDR2 FVKESK. This CDR3 is 16 amino acids long. DNA of the CDR3: TGTGTCAGCAGCCAAGAGGCCGGGTCTGGGGCCAACGTCCTGACTTTC. It translates to CVSSQEAGSGANVLTF.

This clonotype was counted only a few times. The V gene is TRBV6-6, the J gene TRBJ1-5; 7 bases are a match to TRBD1. Germline values: CDR1 MNHNY, CDR2 SVGAGI (reference sequence). Unmatched junction bases numbered 8, after V lost 2 bases and J lost 4 bases. CDR3 length: 16 residues. The CDR3 region is CASSYPSPTGNQPQHF. DNA for the CDR3: TGTGCCAGCAGTTACCCCAGCCCGACAGGGAATCAGCCCCAGCATTTT.

The chain carries TRBV4-1 and TRBJ1-2; no firm D call. Germline V gene lookup returns CDR1 MGHRA and CDR2 YSYEKL. With 6 bases removed from V and 7 bases from J, the gap between germline ends came to 18 bases. This CDR3 has 14 residues. The CDR3 DNA is TGCGCCAGCAGAAAAGTGGGAGCCCGGGGTGGCTACACCTTC. This gives the protein CASRKVGARGGYTF.

As to this clonotype: The junction and the germline gene differ at one end; a read error may be behind it. This rearrangement joins TRBV7-7 to TRBJ2-3; 15 bases are a match to TRBD2. Germline V gives CDR1 SSHAT, CDR2 FNYEAQ (reference sequence). The CDR3 spans 18 residues. The CDR3 protein is CASSPGLAGGLRTDTQYF. The CDR3 coding sequence is TGTGCTAGCAGCCCAGGACTAGCGGGGGGGCTGCGGACAGATACGCAGTATTTT.

The V and J genes are TRBV25-1 and TRBJ1-1, with D hard to call. V lost 1 base and J lost 1, with 13 bases in between. CDR3 size: 16 residues. CDR1 is MGHDK and CDR2 is SYGVNS in the germline V gene. The DNA of the CDR3 is TGTGCCAGCAGTGAATTAATTGAGACCGAGAACACTGAAGCTTTCTTT. Its protein product is CASSELIETENTEAFF.

The V and J genes are TRBV7-8 and TRBJ2-1; D possibly corresponds to TRBD2 (5 bases). The CDR3 is 16 amino acids. V lost 5 bases to trimming and J lost 3 bases, with 17 bases between them. Germline CDR1 is SGHVS and CDR2 is FQNEAQ. The CDR3 DNA is TGTGCCAGCAGCGTCTTTAGCGTGGCGCACTACAATGAGCAGTTCTTC. The encoded protein is CASSVFSVAHYNEQFF.

Concerning this clonotype itself: Being one base from a much bigger clone, this may be a read error. CDR3 loop: CTSSQDRTFGQPQHF. The CDR3, as DNA: TGTACCAGCAGCCAGGACAGGACTTTTGGTCAGCCCCAGCATTTT. The chain combines TRBV7-2 with TRBJ1-5; 7 bases fit TRBD1. Looked up from germline, CDR1 is SGHTA and CDR2 is FQGNSA. The V gene end was trimmed by 5 bases and the J gene end by 6 bases; junction bases not matched to a gene: 10. This CDR3 has 15 residues. Drawing the rest from reference TRBV7-2 and TRBJ1-5, the complete variable domain is GAGVSQSPSNKVTEKGKDVELRCDPISGHTALYWYRQSLGQGLEFLIYFQGNSAPDKSGLPSDRFSAERTGGSVSTLTIQRTQQEDSAVYLCTSSQDRTFGQPQHFGDGTRLSIL.

This clonotype has a handful of counts. The chain couples TRBV6-2 or TRBV6-3 to TRBJ1-5, with 7 bases identical to TRBD1. The germline V gene has CDR1 MNHEY and CDR2 SVGEGT. The CDR3 sequence is 16 residues long. With 5 bases clipped from V and 4 bases from J, the junction kept 11 bases outside the gene matches. The chain's CDR3 is CASSSPGTALNQPQHF. The DNA of the CDR3 is TGTGCCAGCAGTAGCCCCGGGACAGCCCTTAATCAGCCCCAGCATTTT.

This clonotype was seen more than once but under ten times. CDR3 protein: CAISSLQGAYNEQFF. In DNA, the CDR3 is TGTGCCATCAGTTCTTTACAGGGGGCTTACAATGAGCAGTTCTTC. The V gene is TRBV10-3, the J gene TRBJ2-1, with 9 nucleotides matching TRBD1. Per the germline V gene, CDR1 is ENHRY and CDR2 is SYGVKD. V trimming: 5 bases; J trimming: 4 bases; junction bases outside the gene matches: 6. CDR3 length: 15 residues.